This is a list of T cell receptor beta chains from one sample in a study of control samples from healthy donors and cancer patients. Clones were read by immunoSEQ multiplex PCR, and TCRdb kept only the in-frame ones, dropping some. The sample records about 140,000 clones, more than 80% being singletons. The sequenced material came from blood. The receptors derive from a man aged 18 to 29 in good health. The CDR3 runs from the conserved cysteine through the conserved F or W. The D gene is left open where the match is weak. Size values are once, few and many counts, or a class for expanded clones, and some rows have none.

size	V	J	D	DNA	CDR3
.	TRBV4-1	TRBJ1-2	.	TGCGCCAGCAGCCAAGAAGAGGGGCCCCTCTATGGCTACACCTTC	CASSQEEGPLYGYTF
.	TRBV5-1	TRBJ2-5	.	TGCGCCAGCAGCCAGGGCCCGGAGCAAGAGACCCAGTACTTC	CASSQGPEQETQYF
.	TRBV11-2	TRBJ2-6	TRBD2	TGTGCCAGCAGCTTAAGGGGACTAGCGGGGACAGGGGCCAACGTCCTGACTTTC	CASSLRGLAGTGANVLTF
.	TRBV9	TRBJ2-5	TRBD2	TGTGCCAGCAGCGTAGATCTAGCGGGGGGGCTGGAGACCCAGTACTTC	CASSVDLAGGLETQYF
.	TRBV5-5	TRBJ1-3	.	TGTGCCAGCAGCCCTATTTGGGGGCCGAGCTCTGGAAACACCATATATTTT	CASSPIWGPSSGNTIYF
.	TRBV2	TRBJ1-5	.	TGTGCCAGCACTGGCAGCCCCAATCAGCCCCAGCATTTT	CASTGSPNQPQHF
.	TRBV6-6	TRBJ1-3	.	TGTGCCAGCAGTTACTCCCCCGAAGGGGGAAACACCATATATTTT	CASSYSPEGGNTIYF
once	TRBV6-2/TRBV6-3	TRBJ2-3	.	TGTGCCAGCAGTTACGAAAAGGGCACAGATACGCAGTATTTT	CASSYEKGTDTQYF
.	TRBV7-9	TRBJ2-3	TRBD1	TGTGCCAGCAGCTTAGCGGGCTGGACAGGGTCAGATACGCAGTATTTT	CASSLAGWTGSDTQYF
.	TRBV21-1	TRBJ2-1	.	TGTGCCAGCAGCAAAGGGCAGGGACTAGCGGGGCGTGGCTCCTACAATGAGCAGTTCTTC	CASSKGQGLAGRGSYNEQFF
.	TRBV2	TRBJ1-2	.	TGTGCCAGCAGGGTTAAGGATTTGCTCTACTATGGCTACACCTTC	CASRVKDLLYYGYTF
.	TRBV5-1	TRBJ2-6	TRBD2	TGCGCCAGCAGCCCCGGGAGGCCTGGGGCCAACGTCCTGACTTTC	CASSPGRPGANVLTF
.	TRBV11-2	TRBJ1-6	TRBD1	TGTGCCAGCAGCCCCTATGGGACAGGGGTCAGTTCACCCCTCCACTTT	CASSPYGTGVSSPLHF
.	TRBV19	TRBJ1-6	.	TGTGCCAGTAGTACGCCGAGGGATTTGAGTAATTCACCCCTCCACTTT	CASSTPRDLSNSPLHF
.	TRBV28	TRBJ2-1	.	TGTGCCAGCAGTTTCTGGGGGGGGCGGTCCTACAATGAGCAGTTCTTC	CASSFWGGRSYNEQFF
.	TRBV4-3	TRBJ2-7	TRBD2	TGCGCCAGCAGCCAAGATGCGGGGGGGACCTACGAGCAGTACTTC	CASSQDAGGTYEQYF
many	TRBV6-2/TRBV6-3	TRBJ1-5	.	TGTGCCAGCAGGTACCATAGGGGGGGGGCAAACAATCAGCCCCAGCATTTT	CASRYHRGGANNQPQHF
.	TRBV7-6	TRBJ2-3	.	TGTGCCAGCAGCCATAGAGGGGGAACCGATACGCAGTATTTT	CASSHRGGTDTQYF
.	TRBV6-6	TRBJ2-7	.	TGTGCCAGCAGTTACTCACTTTCTTACGAGCAGTACTTC	CASSYSLSYEQYF
.	TRBV28	TRBJ2-2	TRBD1	TGTGCCAGCAGTTACAGGGGCCTGGCCGGGGAGCTGTTTTTT	CASSYRGLAGELFF
.	TRBV12-3/TRBV12-4	TRBJ2-7	.	TGTGCCAGCAGTCCGGCCAGAACCTACGAGCAGTACTTC	CASSPARTYEQYF
.	TRBV3-1/TRBV3-2	TRBJ2-5	.	TGTGCCAGCAGCCTCCGGGTCCCCAAAGAGACCCAGTACTTC	CASSLRVPKETQYF
.	TRBV2	TRBJ2-1	TRBD1	TGTGCCAGCAGTGGAGGGGGCCTGTACAATGAGCAGTTCTTC	CASSGGGLYNEQFF
.	TRBV5-1	TRBJ2-2	.	TGCGCCAGCCGGGCCACCCCGAACACCGGGGAGCTGTTTTTT	CASRATPNTGELFF
once	TRBV5-4	TRBJ2-7	.	TGTGCCAGCAGTCTCGACGGGTACGAGCAGTACTTC	CASSLDGYEQYF
.	TRBV18	TRBJ2-2	TRBD1	TGTGCCAGCTCACCGGTTCTGGGACAGGGGGACACCGGGGAGCTGTTTTTT	CASSPVLGQGDTGELFF
.	TRBV19	TRBJ2-2	.	TGTGCCAGTAGTATTACGGGGGGCTATACCGGGGAGCTGTTTTTT	CASSITGGYTGELFF
once	TRBV28	TRBJ2-5	.	TGTGCCAGCAGCCCCGGACAGAGGGGGGAAGAGACCCAGTACTTC	CASSPGQRGEETQYF
.	TRBV6-5	TRBJ2-7	TRBD1	TGTGCCAGCACCAAAAGACAGGGGCCCGAGCAGTACTTC	CASTKRQGPEQYF
.	TRBV11-3	TRBJ2-2	.	TGTGCCAGCAGCCTCCAGTCCCACGCGTATTCCCCGGGGACCGGGGAGCTGTTTTTT	CASSLQSHAYSPGTGELFF
.	TRBV5-4	TRBJ2-5	TRBD1	TGTGCCAGCAGTCGGACAGGGGAGGGAGAGACCCAGTACTTC	CASSRTGEGETQYF
.	TRBV4-1	TRBJ2-3	TRBD1	TGCGCCAGCAGCCAACCGGACAGGGAAGTAACAGATACGCAGTATTTT	CASSQPDREVTDTQYF
.	TRBV3-1/TRBV3-2	TRBJ1-4	TRBD1	TGTGCCAGCAGCTCCGGGACAGCAAATGAAAAACTGTTTTTT	CASSSGTANEKLFF
.	TRBV23-1	TRBJ1-1	TRBD1	TGCGCCAGCAGTCACAGGGACAGATTCACTGAAGCTTTCTTT	CASSHRDRFTEAFF
.	TRBV19	TRBJ1-3	.	TGTGCCAGTACCCGCGGGGGCGCTGGAAACACCATATATTTT	CASTRGGAGNTIYF
.	TRBV11-2	TRBJ2-7	.	TGTGCCAGCAGCTTAGATGGGTATGGCGAGAGCTCCTACGAGCAGTACTTC	CASSLDGYGESSYEQYF
.	TRBV7-2	TRBJ1-4	.	TGTGCCAGCAGCTCTAGGACCAGCACAACTAATGAAAAACTGTTTTTT	CASSSRTSTTNEKLFF